This record looks at one T cell receptor beta chain sequence and its context. The data belong to a study of beta chain features in type 1 diabetes. All of the isolated RNA was reverse transcribed, so expressed TCRB transcripts were sequenced. TCRdb's table, derived via immunoSEQ multiplex PCR, lists solely in-frame clones and lacks some. The table lists hundreds of thousands of clones, around 9.6% of them singletons. The source material was naive CD4+ T cells from blood. The TCR comes from a young woman in good health.

The CDR3, as DNA: TGTGCCATCAGTGAAGAGGGAGTTTCGGGGCAGTACTTC. Its translation is CAISEEGVSGQYF. This chain uses TRBV10-3 with TRBJ2-7, with D maybe TRBD2 (5 bases). V lost 3 bases and J 9 bases, leaving 15 bases between the germline ends. The CDR3 spans 13 residues. Germline V gene data show CDR1 as ENHRY and CDR2 as SYGVKD.